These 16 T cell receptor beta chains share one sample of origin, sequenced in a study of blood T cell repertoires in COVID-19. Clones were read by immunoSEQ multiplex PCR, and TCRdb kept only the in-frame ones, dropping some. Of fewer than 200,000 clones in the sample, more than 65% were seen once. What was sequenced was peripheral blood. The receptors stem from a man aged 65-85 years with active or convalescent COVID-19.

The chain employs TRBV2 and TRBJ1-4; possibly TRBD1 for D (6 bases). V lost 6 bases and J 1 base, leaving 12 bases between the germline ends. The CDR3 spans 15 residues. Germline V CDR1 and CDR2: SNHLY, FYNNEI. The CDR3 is CASRPQGITNEKLFF. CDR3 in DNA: TGTGCCAGCAGGCCCCAGGGGATAACTAATGAAAAACTGTTTTTT.

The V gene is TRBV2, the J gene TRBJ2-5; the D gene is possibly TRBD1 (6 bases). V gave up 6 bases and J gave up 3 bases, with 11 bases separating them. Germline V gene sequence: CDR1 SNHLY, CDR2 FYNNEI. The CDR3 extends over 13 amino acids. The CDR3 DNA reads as TGTGCCAGCAGACAGGGTGGTGAAGAGACCCAGTACTTC. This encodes CASRQGGEETQYF.

CDR3 sequence (DNA): TGTGCCAGCAGCCGGGACAGGGGTTTTGGAGAGACCCAGTACTTC. Its translation: CASSRDRGFGETQYF. The chain is built from TRBV5-8 and TRBJ2-5; 10 bases fit TRBD1. V lost 4 bases, J lost 4 bases, and 7 bases stayed unmatched. This CDR3 has 15 amino acids. Germline V CDR1 and CDR2: SGHTS, YDEGEE.

CDR3 sequence: CASSYSLDREFDTGELFF. The DNA for the CDR3 is TGTGCCAGCAGTTACTCGTTAGACAGGGAGTTCGACACCGGGGAGCTGTTTTTT. The gene calls are TRBV6-2 or TRBV6-3 and TRBJ2-2, with 7 bases lining up with TRBD1. Per the germline V gene, CDR1 is MNHEY and CDR2 is SVGEGT. This CDR3 spans 18 amino acids. Trimming removed 0 bases from V and 3 bases from J; junction bases left unmatched: 10.

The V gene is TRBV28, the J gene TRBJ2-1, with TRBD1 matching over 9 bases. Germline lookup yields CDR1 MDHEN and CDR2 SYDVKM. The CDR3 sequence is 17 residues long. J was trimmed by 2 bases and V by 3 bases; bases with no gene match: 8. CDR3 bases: TGTGCCAGCAGTTTGGCTGGGACAGGGTGGCCCTACAATGAGCAGTTCTTC. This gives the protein CASSLAGTGWPYNEQFF.

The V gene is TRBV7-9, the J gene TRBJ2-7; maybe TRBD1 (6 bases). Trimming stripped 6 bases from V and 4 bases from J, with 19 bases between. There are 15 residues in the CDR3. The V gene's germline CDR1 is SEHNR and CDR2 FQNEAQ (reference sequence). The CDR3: CASRETGTPNYEQYF. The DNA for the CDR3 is TGTGCCAGCAGGGAGACCGGGACACCAAATTACGAGCAGTACTTC.

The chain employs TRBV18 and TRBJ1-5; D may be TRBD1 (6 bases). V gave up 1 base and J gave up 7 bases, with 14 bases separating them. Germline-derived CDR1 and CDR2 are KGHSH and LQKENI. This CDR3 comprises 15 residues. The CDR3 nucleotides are TGTGCCAGCTCACCACAAGGGGGAAGAAGCCAGCCCCAGCATTTT. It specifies CASSPQGGRSQPQHF. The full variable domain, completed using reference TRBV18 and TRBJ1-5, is NAGVMQNPRHLVRRRGQEARLRCSPMKGHSHVYWYRQLPEEGLKFMVYLQKENIIDESGMPKERFSAEFPKEGPSILRIQQVVRGDSAAYFCASSPQGGRSQPQHFGDGTRLSIL.

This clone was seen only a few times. CDR3 amino acids: CASSFSNQPQHF. The CDR3 bases are TGTGCCAGCAGCTTCTCCAATCAGCCCCAGCATTTT. The V and J genes are TRBV7-9 and TRBJ1-5, with unresolved D. The germline gives CDR1 SEHNR, CDR2 FQNEAQ (reference sequence). This CDR3 has 12 amino acids. The V end was cut by 3 bases, the J end by 3 bases, with 3 bases between.

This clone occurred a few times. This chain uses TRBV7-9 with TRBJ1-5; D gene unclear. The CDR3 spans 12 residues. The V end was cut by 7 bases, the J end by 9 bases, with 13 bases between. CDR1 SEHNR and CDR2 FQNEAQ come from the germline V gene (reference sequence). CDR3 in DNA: TGTGCCAGCAACCCTCCCTCGGGGCCCCAGCATTTT. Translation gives CASNPPSGPQHF.

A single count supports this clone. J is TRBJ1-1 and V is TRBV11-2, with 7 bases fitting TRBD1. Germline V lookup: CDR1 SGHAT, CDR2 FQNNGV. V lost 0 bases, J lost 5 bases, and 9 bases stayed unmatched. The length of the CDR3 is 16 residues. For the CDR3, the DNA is TGTGCCAGCAGCTTAGATTACAGGGGAGAGGGGACTGAAGCTTTCTTT. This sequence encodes CASSLDYRGEGTEAFF.

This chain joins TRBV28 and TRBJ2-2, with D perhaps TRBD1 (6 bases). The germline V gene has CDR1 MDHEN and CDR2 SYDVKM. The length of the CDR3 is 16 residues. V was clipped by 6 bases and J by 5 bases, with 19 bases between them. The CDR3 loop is CASSQGGSRTTGELFF. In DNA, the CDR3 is TGTGCCAGCAGCCAAGGGGGATCTAGGACTACCGGGGAGCTGTTTTTT.

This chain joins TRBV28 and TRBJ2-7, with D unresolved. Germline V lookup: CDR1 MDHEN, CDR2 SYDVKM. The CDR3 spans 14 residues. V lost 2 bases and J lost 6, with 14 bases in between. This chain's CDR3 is CASSLVKPESEQYF. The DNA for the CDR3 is TGTGCCAGCAGTTTAGTAAAACCGGAGTCCGAGCAGTACTTC. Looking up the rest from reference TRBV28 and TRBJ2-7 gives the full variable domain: DVKVTQSSRYLVKRTGEKVFLECVQDMDHENMFWYRQDPGLGLRLIYFSYDVKMKEKGDIPEGYSVSREKKERFSLILESASTNQTSMYLCASSLVKPESEQYFGPGTRLTVT.

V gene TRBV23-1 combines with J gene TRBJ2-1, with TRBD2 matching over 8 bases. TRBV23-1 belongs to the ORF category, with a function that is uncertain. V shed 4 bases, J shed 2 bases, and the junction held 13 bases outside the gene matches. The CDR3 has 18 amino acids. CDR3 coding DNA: TGCGCCAGCAGTCCCACCCGGGGGGGCGGGAGAACCTACAATGAGCAGTTCTTC. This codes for CASSPTRGGGRTYNEQFF.

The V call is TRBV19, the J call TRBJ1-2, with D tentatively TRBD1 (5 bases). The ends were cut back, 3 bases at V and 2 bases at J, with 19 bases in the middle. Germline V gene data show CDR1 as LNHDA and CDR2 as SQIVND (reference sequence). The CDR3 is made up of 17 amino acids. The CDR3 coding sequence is TGTGCCAGTAGTATGGGTGGGGGGGGAATCGCCAACTATGGCTACACCTTC. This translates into CASSMGGGGIANYGYTF.

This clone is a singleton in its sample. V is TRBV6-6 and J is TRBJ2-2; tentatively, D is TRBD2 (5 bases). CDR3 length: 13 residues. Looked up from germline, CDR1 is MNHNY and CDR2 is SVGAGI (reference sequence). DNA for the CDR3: TGTGCAACCGGGGTGACAAACACCGGGGAGCTGTTTTTT. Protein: CATGVTNTGELFF.

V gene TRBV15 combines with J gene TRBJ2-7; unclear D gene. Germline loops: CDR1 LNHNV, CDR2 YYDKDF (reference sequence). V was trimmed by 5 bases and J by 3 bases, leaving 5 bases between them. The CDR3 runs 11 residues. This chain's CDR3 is CATSSLYEQYF. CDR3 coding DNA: TGTGCCACCAGCTCCCTCTACGAGCAGTACTTC. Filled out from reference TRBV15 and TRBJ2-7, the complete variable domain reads DAMVIQNPRYQVTQFGKPVTLSCSQTLNHNVMYWYQQKSSQAPKLLFHYYDKDFNNEADTPDNFQSRRPNTSFCFLDIRSPGLGDTAMYLCATSSLYEQYFGPGTRLTVT.